This record covers a single T cell receptor beta chain. The data stem from a study of cytomegalovirus exposure and HLA in healthy donors. The PCR was carried out with 60 Vbeta primers and 13 Jbeta primers. Data came from immunoSEQ multiplex PCR; TCRdb stores just in-frame clones and leaves some out. Listed are about 210,000 clones; roughly 0.89% falls within the top ten. CDR3 length equals 16 residues. Germline CDR1 and CDR2: MDHEN and SYDVKM. V was shortened by 8 bases and J by 1 base, with 18 bases between the two germline ends. This TCR came from a woman aged 25 to 39 in good health and CMV-seropositive. Sequencing used PBMCs. V usage is TRBV28 and J usage is TRBJ1-5; D may be TRBD1 (6 bases). CDR3 amino acids: CASGGGLGASNQPQHF. In DNA form, the CDR3 reads TGTGCCAGCGGGGGGGGCTTGGGTGCAAGCAATCAGCCCCAGCATTTT.